The 8 T cell receptor beta chains listed next were all sequenced from one sample in a study of Ad26.COV2.S vaccination and SARS-CoV-2 variants. The treatment denotes: some 20 received Ad26.COV2.S at low or high dose, single or two shots; several received placebo; per-sample allocation not given. Collection of samples fell on day 63 after the first vaccine or placebo injection. TCRdb keeps only in-frame clones here, not all; method: immunoSEQ multiplex PCR. The table has around 450,000 clones, roughly 89% seen once; the top ten hold about 2.7%. The sample here was peripheral blood, taken in a trial of Ad26.COV2.S vaccine versus placebo. All receptors come from a person aged 18-65 years who received the Ad26.COV2.S COVID-19 vaccine or a placebo.

The rearrangement uses TRBV28 and TRBJ1-4; D is uncertain. The CDR3 is made up of 18 amino acids. CDR1 is MDHEN and CDR2 is SYDVKM in the germline V gene. V lost 1 base to trimming and J lost 5 bases, with 20 bases between them. The CDR3 spells CASSLSLFWVRKNEKLFF. The CDR3 region has the DNA TGTGCCAGCAGTTTATCCTTGTTCTGGGTACGGAAGAATGAAAAACTGTTTTTT.

This clone showed up just a few times. V is TRBV6-5 and J is TRBJ2-7; TRBD2 is a possible D gene (5 bases). Germline V lookup: CDR1 MNHEY, CDR2 SVGAGI. CDR3 length equals 12 residues. The V end was cut by 9 bases, the J end by 0 bases, with 9 bases between. The CDR3 nucleotides read TGTGCCAGTATGGGGAGCTCCTACGAGCAGTACGTC. Its protein product is CASMGSSYEQYV.

With respect to this clone: The same CDR3 can be traced to other DNA sequences in this sample. The chain employs TRBV30 and TRBJ1-5, with unresolved D. The V end lost 0 bases, the J end lost 0 bases, and 3 bases lay between the germline ends. Germline V gene lookup returns CDR1 GTSNPN and CDR2 SVGIG (reference sequence). CDR3 length: 13 residues. CDR3 nucleotides: TGTGCCTGGAGTGTTAGTAGCAATCAGCCCCAGCATTTT. Translation gives CAWSVSSNQPQHF.

V gene TRBV18 combines with J gene TRBJ1-1; 10 nucleotides line up with TRBD1. The CDR3 sequence is 15 residues long. The V gene's germline CDR1 is KGHSH and CDR2 LQKENI. Losses at the gene ends were 5 bases for V and 4 bases for J; bases not matched to a gene: 7. The CDR3 DNA follows: TGTGCCAGCTCATCGGGACAGGGGCGAGTCACTGAAGCTTTCTTT. Amino acids: CASSSGQGRVTEAFF.

This clone was detected once. The V gene is TRBV19, the J gene TRBJ2-4; D gene unclear. CDR1 and CDR2 (germline): LNHDA, SQIVND (reference sequence). The CDR3 contains 18 residues. V lost 0 bases to trimming and J lost 2 bases, with 17 bases between them. The DNA for the CDR3 is TGTGCCAGTAGTATAGAAGGCAGGAGCTATCCTTCCAAAAACATTCAGTACTTC. Translating it yields CASSIEGRSYPSKNIQYF.

This chain joins TRBV6-5 and TRBJ1-2, with a possible D match to TRBD1 (6 bases). The CDR3 has 15 amino acids. From germline, CDR1 is MNHEY and CDR2 SVGAGI. V dropped 7 bases and J dropped 5 bases, with 20 bases sitting between them. The CDR3 coding sequence is TGTGCCAGCACCCTGAACCCGGGCAGGGGATATGGCTACACCTTC. It specifies CASTLNPGRGYGYTF.

V gene TRBV6-4 combines with J gene TRBJ1-2; D is unclear. Trimming removed 8 bases at V and 7 bases at J, with 11 bases between. CDR3 size: 11 residues. In germline, CDR1 is MRHNA, CDR2 SNTAGT. The CDR3 loop is CASPEGCGYTF. The CDR3 DNA reads as TGTGCCAGCCCCGAAGGCTGTGGCTACACCTTC.

The genes are TRBV7-2 and TRBJ2-1, with D maybe TRBD1 (5 bases). This CDR3 contains 18 residues. V lost 1 base and J lost 2, with 18 bases in between. Germline V gene sequence: CDR1 SGHTA, CDR2 FQGNSA. CDR3 bases: TGTGCCAGCAGCTTAGAAGGGGTCGTGCTGTTCCCCTACAATGAGCAGTTCTTC. It encodes CASSLEGVVLFPYNEQFF.